The rows below give T cell receptor beta chains drawn from one sample of a study of blood T cell repertoires in COVID-19. Sequenced by immunoSEQ multiplex PCR; TCRdb stores in-frame clones only, minus some. The sample yields about 150,000 clones, approximately 86% seen once. The material sequenced was peripheral blood. Receptors originate from a man aged 55-75 years with COVID-19, enrolled during active disease. Both conserved end residues are part of each CDR3. A D gene is named only where the DNA matches it firmly. A row's size may be missing; if present it is once, few, many or a size class.

size	D	J	V	DNA	CDR3
NA	TRBD1	TRBJ2-7	TRBV28	TGTGCCAGCAGTCCCAACGGACAGGGGGCCTACGAGCAGTACTTC	CASSPNGQGAYEQYF
NA	TRBD1	TRBJ1-2	TRBV16	TGTGCCAGCAGCCTTCGGGACAGGATGTTCCGGGGCTACACCTTC	CASSLRDRMFRGYTF
NA	NA	TRBJ1-4	TRBV27	TGTGCCAGCAGAATGAGAAACGGGGGTAATGAAAAACTGTTTTTT	CASRMRNGGNEKLFF
NA	NA	TRBJ2-7	TRBV14	TGTGCCAGCAGCCAAGTTACCTCGGACTGGTACGAGCAGTACTTC	CASSQVTSDWYEQYF
NA	TRBD2	TRBJ2-2	TRBV5-4	TGTGCCAGCAGCGAAGGACTAGCCGACACCGGGGAGCTGTTTTTT	CASSEGLADTGELFF
NA	NA	TRBJ2-3	TRBV19	TGTGCCAGTAGTTGGCAGGGAAAAGGTGATACGCAGTATTTT	CASSWQGKGDTQYF
NA	TRBD1	TRBJ2-5	TRBV6-1	TGTGCCAGCAGTGAAGAGGGGGCCCGGCGGAGCAAAGAGACCCAGTACTTC	CASSEEGARRSKETQYF
NA	NA	TRBJ1-2	TRBV5-1	TGCGCCAGCAGCCCCCCCCCACAGGGCTATGGCTACACCTTC	CASSPPPQGYGYTF
NA	NA	TRBJ1-1	TRBV6-5	TGTGCCAGCAGAACAGTGAACACTGAAGCTTTCTTT	CASRTVNTEAFF
NA	TRBD2	TRBJ2-3	TRBV5-6	TGTGCCAGCAGCTTGGCCCTAGCGGAGCCCCGCACAGATACGCAGTATTTT	CASSLALAEPRTDTQYF
NA	TRBD1	TRBJ2-1	TRBV29-1	TGCAGCGTTGAGGGCTTCGACAGGGCCGTTTACAATGAGCAGTTCTTC	CSVEGFDRAVYNEQFF
many	TRBD1	TRBJ1-5	TRBV2	TGTGCCAGCAGTCGCACAGGGGTTCAGCCCCAGCATTTT	CASSRTGVQPQHF
NA	TRBD1	TRBJ1-6	TRBV3-1/TRBV3-2	TGTGCCAGCAGCAGCCGGGACAGGTTTAGCTCCTATAATTCACCCCTCCACTTT	CASSSRDRFSSYNSPLHF
NA	NA	TRBJ2-5	TRBV6-5	TGTGCCAGCAGTTACTCGAGCGCCTCGGAGACCCAGTACTTC	CASSYSSASETQYF
NA	TRBD1	TRBJ2-5	TRBV6-5	TGTGCCAGCAGTTATCTAACAGGGGGAGAGACCCAGTACTTC	CASSYLTGGETQYF
NA	NA	TRBJ1-5	TRBV10-3	TGTGCCATCAGTGAGTCGTCCTTACTCAATCAGCCCCAGCATTTT	CAISESSLLNQPQHF
NA	TRBD2	TRBJ2-5	TRBV11-2	TGTGCCAGCAGCGAAACGGGACTAGCGGGAGAAGAGACCCAGTACTTC	CASSETGLAGEETQYF
NA	NA	TRBJ1-1	TRBV6-6	TGTGCCAGCAGTTACGGGGGGGGAGGGGCGTTATCTGAAGCTTTCTTT	CASSYGGGGALSEAFF
NA	NA	TRBJ2-1	TRBV7-3	TGTGCCAGCAGCTTAAGACAGGCCCTCTACAATGAGCAGTTCTTC	CASSLRQALYNEQFF
NA	NA	TRBJ1-6	TRBV6-2/TRBV6-3	TGTGCCAGCAGTTATTGGCAGGGCTTCTCACCCCTCCACTTT	CASSYWQGFSPLHF
NA	NA	TRBJ1-3	TRBV19	TGTGCCAGTAGCCCAGTCCCAGGAAACACCATATATTTT	CASSPVPGNTIYF
NA	NA	TRBJ2-1	TRBV12-5	TGTGCTAGCCAAACCGGGACTTTGTATGAGCAGTTCTTC	CASQTGTLYEQFF
NA	NA	TRBJ2-6	TRBV23-1	TGCGCCAGCAGTCAAGGAACCGGGAGAAACTCTGGGGCCAACGTCCTGACTTTC	CASSQGTGRNSGANVLTF
NA	NA	TRBJ2-3	TRBV5-6	TGTGCCAGCAGCTTGAGGGACAAAACGCAGTATTTT	CASSLRDKTQYF
NA	TRBD2	TRBJ2-1	TRBV24-1	TGTGCCACCAGTGATCCGGGACTAGCTAATCTCAATGAGCAGTTCTTC	CATSDPGLANLNEQFF
NA	NA	TRBJ1-5	TRBV6-2/TRBV6-3	TGTGCCAGCAGTTTTGGAGAACAGCCCCAGCATTTT	CASSFGEQPQHF
NA	NA	TRBJ2-7	TRBV27	TGTGCCAGCAGTTTAGCGGCGCCCTACGAGCAGTACTTC	CASSLAAPYEQYF
NA	NA	TRBJ1-4	TRBV6-5	TGTGCCAGCAGGCCTAGACAGTTTTCTAATGAAAAACTGTTTTTT	CASRPRQFSNEKLFF
NA	NA	TRBJ1-5	TRBV6-2/TRBV6-3	TGTGCCAGCAGTTACGAGGGGGTGGGCAATCAGCCCCAGCATTTT	CASSYEGVGNQPQHF
NA	NA	TRBJ1-2	TRBV2	TGTGCCAGCACAAGGGGTTTGTGGGATGGCTACACCTTC	CASTRGLWDGYTF
NA	TRBD1	TRBJ1-5	TRBV19	TGTGCCAGTAGTATCATCGACAGGGGTAGAGGTCAGCCCCAGCATTTT	CASSIIDRGRGQPQHF
once	NA	TRBJ1-6	TRBV7-9	TGTGCCAGCAGCTTAGGTCCAGGCGCCCCTGGGTTCTTCCACTTT	CASSLGPGAPGFFHF
NA	NA	TRBJ1-1	TRBV29-1	TGCAGCGTTGTGGGGACAAATACTGAAGCTTTCTTT	CSVVGTNTEAFF
NA	TRBD1	TRBJ2-2	TRBV27	TGTGCCAGCAGTTCCCTGACGGACAGGGTCGCCGGGGAGCTGTTTTTT	CASSSLTDRVAGELFF
NA	TRBD1	TRBJ1-6	TRBV6-5	TGTGCCAGCAGTTACCGGGACAGCGGTTATTCACCCCTCCACTTT	CASSYRDSGYSPLHF
NA	NA	TRBJ2-3	TRBV7-2	TGTGCCAGCAGCTTAGACAGAGATACGCAGTATTTT	CASSLDRDTQYF
once	NA	TRBJ1-1	TRBV19	TGTGCCAGTAGTATACGAACCCCGCGGGGGGGCACTGAAGCTTTCTTT	CASSIRTPRGGTEAFF
few	TRBD2	TRBJ2-7	TRBV7-2	TGTGCCAGCAGCTTGGCGGGGGGACGCTACGAGCAGTACTTC	CASSLAGGRYEQYF
once	NA	TRBJ1-6	TRBV9	TGTGCCAGCAGCGTAGCTCAGATGAATTCACCCCTCCACTTT	CASSVAQMNSPLHF
NA	TRBD1	TRBJ2-2	TRBV5-1	TGCGCCAGCAGCTTGGGTGACAGGGTCACTGGGGAGCTGTTTTTT	CASSLGDRVTGELFF
NA	TRBD1	TRBJ1-1	TRBV18	TGTGCCAGCTCACCACAGAGGGGGCATCTAGCAAACACTGAAGCTTTCTTT	CASSPQRGHLANTEAFF
NA	TRBD1	TRBJ1-1	TRBV29-1	TGCAGCGTTGGGGACAGCTTGAACACTGAAGCTTTCTTT	CSVGDSLNTEAFF
few	NA	TRBJ1-1	TRBV5-1	TGCGCCAGCAGCTTCTCTATGGACACTGAAGCTTTCTTT	CASSFSMDTEAFF
once	TRBD1	TRBJ2-6	TRBV11-2	TGTGCCAGCAGCGCCGGGACAGGGAGCTCTGGGGCCAACGTCCTGACTTTC	CASSAGTGSSGANVLTF
NA	NA	TRBJ1-3	TRBV25-1	TGTGCCAGCACCACCCCCGGGAGCTCTGGAAACACCATATATTTT	CASTTPGSSGNTIYF
NA	NA	TRBJ2-2	TRBV15	TGTGCCACCAGGCACCAATCGGGCACCGGGGAGCTGTTTTTT	CATRHQSGTGELFF
NA	NA	TRBJ2-1	TRBV25-1	TGTGCCAGCAGTGACGGCGGGACAGTATACAATGAGCAGTTCTTC	CASSDGGTVYNEQFF
NA	TRBD1	TRBJ1-5	TRBV7-8	TGTGCCAGCAGCCAAGCAGGGACAGGGGTAAATCAGCCCCAGCATTTT	CASSQAGTGVNQPQHF
NA	NA	TRBJ1-1	TRBV5-8	TGTGCCAGCAGCTCCCCATGGGCGATGAACACTGAAGCTTTCTTT	CASSSPWAMNTEAFF
NA	NA	TRBJ1-5	TRBV30	TGTGCCTGGGGGACCGCAGCCACAGGGACAAAGGGCAATCAGCCCCAGCATTTT	CAWGTAATGTKGNQPQHF
NA	NA	TRBJ1-4	TRBV6-6	TGTGCCAGCAGTTACGGGAGGGGGGCAGAAGAAAAACTGTTTTTT	CASSYGRGAEEKLFF